This T cell receptor beta chain was observed in a study of T cell responses to AZD1222 COVID-19 vaccine. Study observations and caveats: Only after the peak T cell response were repertoires sampled.

CDR3 size: 16 residues. V was clipped by 5 bases and J by 1 base; unmatched bases: 6. CDR1 and CDR2 from the germline V gene are SGHVS and FQNEAQ. Profiled with immunoSEQ multiplex PCR; TCRdb holds only in-frame clones, not every one. The data show some 72,000 clones, 92% seen once. This clone was recorded once. What it binds is unknown. This chain links TRBV7-8 with TRBJ2-2; 8 nucleotides agree with TRBD2. The receptor was derived from an adult in good health. The source was peripheral blood, collected on day 0 of MenACWY control vaccination. This chain's CDR3 is CASSQLAGGNTGELFF. CDR3 bases: TGTGCCAGCAGCCAGCTCGCGGGAGGGAACACCGGGGAGCTGTTTTTT.